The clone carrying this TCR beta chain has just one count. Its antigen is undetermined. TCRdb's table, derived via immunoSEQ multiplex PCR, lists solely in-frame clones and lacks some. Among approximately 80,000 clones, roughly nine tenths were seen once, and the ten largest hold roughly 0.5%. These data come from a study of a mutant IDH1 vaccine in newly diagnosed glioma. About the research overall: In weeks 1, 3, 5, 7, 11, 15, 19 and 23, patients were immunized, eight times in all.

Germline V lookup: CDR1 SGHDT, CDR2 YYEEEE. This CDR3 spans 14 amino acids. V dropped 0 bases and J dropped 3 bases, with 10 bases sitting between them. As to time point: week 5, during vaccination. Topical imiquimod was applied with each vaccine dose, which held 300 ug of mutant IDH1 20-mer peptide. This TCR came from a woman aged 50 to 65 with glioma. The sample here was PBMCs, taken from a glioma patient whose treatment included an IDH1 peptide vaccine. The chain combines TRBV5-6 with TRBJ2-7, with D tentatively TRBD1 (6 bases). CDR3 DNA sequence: TGTGCCAGCAGCTTGGGTGGGGGCATCTACGAGCAGTACTTC. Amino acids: CASSLGGGIYEQYF.